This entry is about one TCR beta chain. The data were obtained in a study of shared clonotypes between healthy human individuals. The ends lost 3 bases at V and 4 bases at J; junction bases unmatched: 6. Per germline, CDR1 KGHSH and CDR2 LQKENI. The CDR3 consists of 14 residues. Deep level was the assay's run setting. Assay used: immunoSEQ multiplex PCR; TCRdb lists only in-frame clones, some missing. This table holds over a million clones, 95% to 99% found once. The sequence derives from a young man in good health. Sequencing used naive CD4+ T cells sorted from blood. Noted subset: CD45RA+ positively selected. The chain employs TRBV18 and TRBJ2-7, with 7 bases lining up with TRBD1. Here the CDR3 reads CASSPDRAWYEQYF. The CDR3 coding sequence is TGTGCCAGCTCACCTGACAGGGCCTGGTACGAGCAGTACTTC.